These 25 T cell receptor beta chains share one sample of origin, sequenced in a study of low-dose radiotherapy and immunotherapy resistance in tumors. First-strand cDNA used TRAV- and TRBV-specific primers, covering alpha and beta chains. TCRs were amplified for 15 to 20 PCR cycles with a constant-region primer and V-primer adapter. MiXCR, run by TCRdb on the reads, gives a single entry per CDR3 protein. This table holds some 71,000 distinct CDR3 sequences, roughly 30% found once. Time point of the sample: before trial treatment. The sample consisted of PBMCs, taken before treatment. The receptors derive from a female donor with ovarian cancer.

With respect to this clonotype: In this CDR3 the conserved last residue, phenylalanine or tryptophan, is missing, so a read error is likely. V gene TRBV5-1 combines with J gene TRBJ2-1; 13 positions match TRBD2. The CDR3 totals 19 residues. With 4 bases clipped from V and 4 bases from J, the junction kept 14 bases outside the gene matches. Germline assignment: CDR1 SGHRS and CDR2 YFSETQ. Here the CDR3 reads CASSQPGLAGSRSYNEQFL. For the CDR3, the DNA is TGCGCCAGCAGCCAGCCGGGACTAGCGGGGTCAAGGAGTTACAATGAGCAGTTCTTA.

This clonotype was detected many times. CDR3 residues: CASSFIAGGPVDTQYF. The CDR3 DNA reads as TGTGCCAGCAGCTTCATAGCGGGAGGGCCCGTAGATACGCAGTATTTT. This chain connects TRBV11-2 to TRBJ2-3, with 11 bases aligning to TRBD2. V gave up 3 bases and J gave up 5 bases; unmatched junction bases: 7. This CDR3 is 16 amino acids long. The V gene's germline CDR1 is SGHAT and CDR2 FQNNGV.

This clonotype was seen repeatedly, ten times or more. The chain combines TRBV6-2 or TRBV6-3 with TRBJ2-2; 7 bases are shared with TRBD1. CDR1 MNHEY and CDR2 SVGEGT come from the germline V gene. The CDR3 totals 15 residues. V shed 6 bases, J shed 4 bases, and the junction held 8 bases outside the gene matches. CDR3 DNA sequence: TGTGCCAGCAGAAATCACCCAGGGGGCACCGGGGAGCTGTTTTTT. It yields the protein CASRNHPGGTGELFF.

CDR3 residues: CASSQPGTSGSPEQYF. CDR3 sequence (DNA): TGTGCCAGCAGCCAACCCGGGACTAGCGGGAGTCCCGAGCAGTACTTC. The rearrangement joins TRBV5-6 to TRBJ2-7; 14 bases map to TRBD2. Germline V gene data show CDR1 as SGHDT and CDR2 as YYEEEE. The CDR3 runs 16 residues. V lost 4 bases, J lost 6 bases, and 9 bases stayed unmatched.

This clonotype was counted ten times or more. The chain carries TRBV5-1 and TRBJ2-5; 10 bases map to TRBD2. Trimming took 1 base from V and 1 from J; bases not matched to a gene: 1. CDR3 size: 15 residues. CDR1 SGHRS and CDR2 YFSETQ come from the germline V gene. CDR3 protein: CASSLRLAGQETQYF. The DNA for the CDR3 is TGCGCCAGCAGCTTGAGACTAGCGGGCCAAGAGACCCAGTACTTC.

This clonotype was counted only a few times. A far larger clone differs by one base, so this is likely a read error. CDR3 protein: CGSSYIALSGNTIYF. The CDR3 region has the DNA TGTGGCAGCAGTTATATTGCCCTCTCTGGAAACACCATATATTTT. This rearrangement joins TRBV6-5 to TRBJ1-3; no reliable D call. CDR3 length: 15 amino acids. The germline V gene encodes CDR1 MNHEY and CDR2 SVGAGI.

Many counts were recorded for this clonotype. This rearrangement joins TRBV19 to TRBJ1-2; 8 bases are shared with TRBD1. The V segment lost 5 bases and the J segment 3 bases; nucleotides outside the gene matches: 8. CDR3 length: 15 residues. CDR1 LNHDA and CDR2 SQIVND come from the germline V gene (reference sequence). The CDR3 DNA reads TGTGCCAGTAGTGCCTGGACAGGGAGTGACTATGGCTACACCTTC. Translation gives CASSAWTGSDYGYTF.

This clonotype has just a few counts. The V and J genes are TRBV9 and TRBJ2-1; 7 bases line up with TRBD1. Germline assignment: CDR1 SGDLS and CDR2 YYNGEE. This CDR3 contains 12 residues. J gave up 7 bases and V 3 bases, and 1 base lay outside the gene matches. The CDR3 sequence is CASSGDSNEQFF. Written as DNA, the CDR3 is TGTGCCAGCAGCGGGGACAGTAATGAGCAGTTCTTC.

The chain recombines TRBV29-1 with TRBJ2-5; possibly TRBD1 for D (6 bases). Germline lookup yields CDR1 SQVTM and CDR2 ANQGSEA. The CDR3 is 13 amino acids. The germline V and J ends were trimmed by 4 bases and 3 bases, with 12 bases remaining between them. The DNA of the CDR3 is TGCAGCGTTGGACAGGATTGGAAAGAGACCCAGTACTTC. Translated: CSVGQDWKETQYF.

The count of this clonotype is one. This rearrangement joins TRBV2 to TRBJ2-2; 7 bases agree with TRBD2. The V and J ends lost 6 bases and 7 bases, in that order; junction bases with no gene match: 5. The CDR3 sequence is 13 residues long. Looked up from germline, CDR1 is SNHLY and CDR2 is FYNNEI. The CDR3 DNA reads TGTGCCAGCAGGCCCCGGACTAGCGGGGAGCTGTTTTTT. Protein sequence: CASRPRTSGELFF.

This clonotype was found many times. This rearrangement joins TRBV7-2 to TRBJ1-1; D is unresolved. Germline assignment: CDR1 SGHTA and CDR2 FQGNSA. V was pared by 4 bases and J by 6 bases, with 12 bases between. The CDR3 length is 13 residues. The CDR3, as DNA: TGTGCCAGCAGCTCAGAACGTTTAGCTGAAGCTTTCTTT. As protein: CASSSERLAEAFF.

This clonotype came up many times. Compared with germline, one end of the junction differs, possibly owing to a read error. The chain uses TRBV5-1 and TRBJ2-3, with unresolved D. The CDR3 extends over 13 amino acids. Per the germline V gene, CDR1 is SGHRS and CDR2 is YFSETQ. CDR3 bases: TGTGCCAGCAGCTTCGGCGCTACAGATACGCAGTATTTT. Encoded protein: CASSFGATDTQYF.

This clonotype was counted ten times or more. V and J are TRBV29-1 and TRBJ2-5; TRBD2 matches 10 bases. Unmatched junction bases numbered 2, after V lost 3 bases and J lost 1 base. Germline V lookup: CDR1 SQVTM, CDR2 ANQGSEA. The CDR3 contains 14 residues. The CDR3 reads CSVDWTSGQETQYF. The CDR3 DNA sequence: TGCAGCGTTGACTGGACTAGCGGCCAAGAGACCCAGTACTTC.

This sequence joins TRBV7-2 and TRBJ1-2; D call uncertain. Germline V gene data show CDR1 as SGHTA and CDR2 as FQGNSA. There are 14 residues in the CDR3. Trimming stripped 6 bases from V and 2 bases from J, with 13 bases between. The CDR3 DNA sequence: TGTGCCAGCAGTCCCAGAATAACCAACTATGGCTACACCTTC. It codes for CASSPRITNYGYTF.

This clonotype has at least ten counts. The chain employs TRBV12-3 or TRBV12-4 and TRBJ2-1; tentative D call: TRBD1 (5 bases). The germline V and J ends were trimmed by 0 bases and 2 bases, with 20 bases remaining between them. The length of the CDR3 is 19 residues. The CDR3 loop reads CASSLAMVGPGQAYNEQFF. In DNA form, the CDR3 reads TGTGCCAGCAGTTTAGCAATGGTGGGGCCAGGGCAAGCCTACAATGAGCAGTTCTTC.

Sample share makes this clonotype medium-sized. This sequence joins TRBV28 and TRBJ2-7; TRBD2 aligns across 7 bases. Trimming cost V 7 bases and J 2 bases; bases outside gene matches: 5. The CDR3 has 13 amino acids. The germline gives CDR1 MDHEN, CDR2 SYDVKM. For the CDR3, the DNA is TGTGCCAGCAACGGCGGGAGAACCTACGAGCAGTACTTC. Translation: CASNGGRTYEQYF.

The CDR3 loop reads CASSLGASGAFTYEQYF. In DNA form, the CDR3 reads TGCGCCAGCAGCTTGGGGGCTAGCGGGGCCTTTACCTACGAGCAGTACTTC. The chain combines TRBV5-1 with TRBJ2-7, with 9 bases that match TRBD2. Germline lookup yields CDR1 SGHRS and CDR2 YFSETQ. V lost 0 bases to trimming and J lost 2 bases; unmatched junction nucleotides: 9. This CDR3 region has 17 residues.

This clonotype was counted a few times. V is TRBV18 and J is TRBJ2-1, with 12 bases fitting TRBD2. Germline CDR1 KGHSH, CDR2 LQKENI. J gave up 4 bases and V 3 bases, and 4 bases lay outside the gene matches. This CDR3 has 16 amino acids. The CDR3 bases are TGTGCCAGCTCACCTGGACTAGCGGGGCTGTACAATGAGCAGTTCTTC. Translation gives CASSPGLAGLYNEQFF.

This clonotype appeared many times. V is TRBV20-1 and J is TRBJ2-5; TRBD1 might be the D (6 bases). V was trimmed by 3 bases and J by 3 bases, leaving 20 bases between them. The CDR3 runs 16 residues. CDR1 is DFQATT, CDR2 SNEGSKA, per germline (reference sequence). Written as DNA, the CDR3 is TGCAGTGCTAGCCCTGGGTCCTCAGGACAGAAAGAGACCCAGTACTTC. Translating it yields CSASPGSSGQKETQYF.

This chain links TRBV7-2 with TRBJ2-1; D possibly corresponds to TRBD2 (5 bases). Germline V gene sequence: CDR1 SGHTA, CDR2 FQGNSA. This CDR3 comprises 15 residues. The ends were cut back, 5 bases at V and 9 bases at J, with 20 bases in the middle. CDR3 DNA sequence: TGTGCCAGCAGCCCAGGAGACTTCGCGGGCGCTGAGCAGTTCTTC. It is translated as CASSPGDFAGAEQFF. Complete variable domain (other parts from reference TRBV7-2 and TRBJ2-1): GAGVSQSPSNKVTEKGKDVELRCDPISGHTALYWYRQSLGQGLEFLIYFQGNSAPDKSGLPSDRFSAERTGGSVSTLTIQRTQQEDSAVYLCASSPGDFAGAEQFFGPGTRLTVL.

This clonotype has at least ten counts. The rearrangement joins TRBV5-4 to TRBJ1-1; D might be TRBD1 (6 bases). V was cut by 4 bases and J by 0 bases, with 13 bases left in between. This CDR3 contains 15 residues. Germline assignment: CDR1 SGHNT and CDR2 YYREEE (reference sequence). DNA for the CDR3: TGTGCCAGCAGCCCGGACAGCCCGATGAACACTGAAGCTTTCTTT. The encoded protein is CASSPDSPMNTEAFF.

The genes are TRBV6-6 and TRBJ1-1, with D perhaps TRBD1 (5 bases). This CDR3 is built from 17 residues. The V gene's germline CDR1 is MNHNY and CDR2 SVGAGI (reference sequence). Deletions cut 0 bases from V and 1 base from J, with 15 bases between. CDR3 region: CASSYSTGGTQNTEAFF. The CDR3 DNA follows: TGTGCCAGCAGTTACTCAACGGGAGGGACCCAGAACACTGAAGCTTTCTTT.

J is TRBJ1-2 and V is TRBV11-2; no definite D call. The CDR3 is 14 amino acids. The germline V gene encodes CDR1 SGHAT and CDR2 FQNNGV. V was clipped by 5 bases and J by 4 bases, with 14 bases between them. Here the CDR3 reads CASSPFSRGYGYTF. The CDR3 DNA is TGTGCCAGCAGCCCCTTTTCCCGGGGCTATGGCTACACCTTC.

This clonotype was seen at least ten times. This chain joins TRBV6-2 or TRBV6-3 and TRBJ2-7; 10 bases match TRBD1. CDR3 size: 16 residues. V lost 2 bases, J lost 2 bases, and 6 bases stayed unmatched. CDR1 MNHEY and CDR2 SVGEGT come from the germline V gene. The CDR3 is CASSYDGTGDPYEQYF. Here the CDR3 DNA reads TGTGCCAGCAGTTACGATGGGACAGGGGATCCCTACGAGCAGTACTTC.

The chain links TRBV6-4 to TRBJ2-1; 10 bases fit TRBD2. J lost 5 bases, V lost 6 bases, and 4 bases had no gene match. The CDR3 runs to 14 residues. Germline V CDR1 and CDR2: MRHNA, SNTAGT. DNA for the CDR3: TGTGCCAGCAGGGGACTAGCGTCTAACAATGAGCAGTTCTTC. This codes for CASRGLASNNEQFF.